Included here is one TCR beta chain sequence, with context. This specimen comes from a study of blood T cell repertoires in COVID-19. About the study: Samples came from the United States, Italy and Spain, spanning acute and convalescent COVID-19. Sample material is recorded as cDNA or gDNA derived from T cells, B-cell-depleted T cells, or PBMCs.

The J segment lost 2 bases and the V segment lost 3 bases, leaving 6 bases of the junction unmatched. CDR1 and CDR2 from the germline V gene are KGHSH and LQKENI. CDR3 length equals 16 residues. In the source study's methods: Nucleated cell number was recorded as an estimate derived from reference gene primer amplification. Profiled with immunoSEQ multiplex PCR; TCRdb holds only in-frame clones, not every one. V and J calls and clone size are as listed in that table; D and trimming were resolved from the DNA. The sample holds about 150,000 clones, roughly 80% seen once. The gene calls are TRBV18 and TRBJ2-3; 9 bases agree with TRBD2. This TCR was sampled from a man between 65 and 80 years old with acute or convalescent COVID-19. Specimen: peripheral blood. The CDR3 DNA reads as TGTGCCAGCTCACCGAAGGGCGGGGGGGTCACAGATACGCAGTATTTT. Amino acid sequence: CASSPKGGGVTDTQYF.